The clone carrying this TCR beta chain occurred many times. This beta chain is an unintended read in a library built for alpha chains; its size means little. Germline CDR1 reads SEHNR; CDR2 reads FQNEAQ (reference sequence). This CDR3 region has 15 residues. V dropped 5 bases and J dropped 3; count of bases not matched to a gene: 9. The presence of a unique molecular identifier marked each TCR cDNA molecule. In TCRdb, the 5' RACE reads were re-called with MiXCR into one record per CDR3 protein. The data show some 6,900 distinct CDR3 sequences, 3.9% seen once. The data derive from a study of spatial heterogeneity in lung cancer. Time point reported: sample taken at primary tumor resection. From tumor, nontumor lung or frozen PBMC, whole RNA was taken unsorted for sequencing. The cohort: under 80 early-stage, untreated non-small cell lung cancer patients.

This chain uses TRBV7-9 with TRBJ2-7; 8 bases are a match to TRBD2. Sequenced material: normal lung tissue next to the tumor, taken at surgery. This clonotype originated in a female donor with early-stage non-small cell lung cancer. Here the CDR3 DNA reads TGTGCCAGCAGCCCTCAGAGCGGGAGAGACTACGAGCAGTACTTC. This translates into CASSPQSGRDYEQYF.